This entry describes one T cell receptor (beta chain). The entry originates in a study of beta chain features in type 1 diabetes. The study reverse transcribed the entire isolated RNA, so it sequenced expressed TCRB transcripts. Average reads for naive, central memory and regulatory T cell samples were about 3.57 million. Libraries were prepared by immunoSEQ multiplex PCR; TCRdb keeps only in-frame clonotypes and omits some of them. The table lists 130,000 or so clones, about a tenth of them singletons. V was trimmed by 3 bases and J by 2 bases, leaving 12 bases between them. Germline values: CDR1 SEHNR, CDR2 FQNEAQ (reference sequence). The CDR3 contains 15 residues.

Material for sequencing was central memory CD4+ T cells from blood. The receptor comes from a woman in her 40s in good health. The chain recombines TRBV7-9 with TRBJ2-3, with a tentative D call TRBD2 (5 bases). CDR3 nucleotide sequence: TGTGCCAGCAGCTTCCGGGGAGACAACACAGATACGCAGTATTTT. Translating gives CASSFRGDNTDTQYF.